This TCR beta chain was profiled in a study of control samples from healthy donors and cancer patients. TCRdb keeps only in-frame clones here, not all; method: immunoSEQ multiplex PCR. The sample has about 97,000 clones, 80% to 90% seen once. The V and J ends lost 6 bases and 6 bases, in that order; junction bases with no gene match: 11. This CDR3 is 15 amino acids long. Germline CDR1 reads SGHRS; CDR2 reads YFSETQ. The sequenced sample was blood. The V gene is TRBV5-1, the J gene TRBJ2-2; 7 positions agree with TRBD1. This receptor was obtained from a man aged 25 to 40 in good health. The CDR3 DNA reads TGCGCCAGCATCCTCTCGACAGGGTCGCCCGGGGAGCTGTTTTTT. Amino acids: CASILSTGSPGELFF.